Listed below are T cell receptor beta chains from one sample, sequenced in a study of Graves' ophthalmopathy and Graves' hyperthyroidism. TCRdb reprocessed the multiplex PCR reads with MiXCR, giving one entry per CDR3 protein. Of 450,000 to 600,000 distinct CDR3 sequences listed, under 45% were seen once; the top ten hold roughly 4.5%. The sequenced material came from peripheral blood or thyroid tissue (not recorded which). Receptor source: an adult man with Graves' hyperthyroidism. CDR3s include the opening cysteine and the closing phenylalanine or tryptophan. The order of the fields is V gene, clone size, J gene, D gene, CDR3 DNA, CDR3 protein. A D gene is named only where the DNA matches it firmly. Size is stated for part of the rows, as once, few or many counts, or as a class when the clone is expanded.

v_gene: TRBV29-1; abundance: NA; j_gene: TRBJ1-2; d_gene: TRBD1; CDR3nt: TGCAGCGTCCCGGGGTCTGACAGGGCCTATGGCTACACCTTC; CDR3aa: CSVPGSDRAYGYTF
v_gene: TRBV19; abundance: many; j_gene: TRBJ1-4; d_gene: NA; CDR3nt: TGTGCCAGCCGAGGGACATCTAATGAAAAACTGTTTTTT; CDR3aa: CASRGTSNEKLFF
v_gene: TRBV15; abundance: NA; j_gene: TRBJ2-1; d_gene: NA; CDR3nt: TGTGCCACCAGCAGATCGACCTGGGCAGGCTCTACCCTGGGGAATGAGCAGTTCTTC; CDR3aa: CATSRSTWAGSTLGNEQFF
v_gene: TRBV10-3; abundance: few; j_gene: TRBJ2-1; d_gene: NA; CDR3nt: TGTGCCATCAGTGCTAACTACAATGAGCAGTTCTTC; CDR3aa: CAISANYNEQFF
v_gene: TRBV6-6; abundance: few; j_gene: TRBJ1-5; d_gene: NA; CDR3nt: TGTGCCAGCAGTCCCTTTGGTGGGCGGCGGGGCAATCAGCCCCAGCATTTT; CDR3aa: CASSPFGGRRGNQPQHF
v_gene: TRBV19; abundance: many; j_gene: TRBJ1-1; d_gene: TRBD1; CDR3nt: TGTGCCAGTAGTAGACAGGGTCTGGGCGCTGAAGCTTTCTTT; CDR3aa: CASSRQGLGAEAFF
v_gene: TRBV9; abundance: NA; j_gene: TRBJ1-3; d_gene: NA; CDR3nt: TGTGCCAGCAGCGTAGGTGGGACCGTAGGAGACACCATATATTTT; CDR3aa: CASSVGGTVGDTIYF
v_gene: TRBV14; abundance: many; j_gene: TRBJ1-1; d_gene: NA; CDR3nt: TGTGCCAGCAGCCAAGGACAGCTGGGCTACACTGAAGCTTTCTTT; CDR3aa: CASSQGQLGYTEAFF
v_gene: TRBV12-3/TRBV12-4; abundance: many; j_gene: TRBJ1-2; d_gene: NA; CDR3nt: TGTGCCAGCAGGGTGTCGGACGGCTACACCTTC; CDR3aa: CASRVSDGYTF
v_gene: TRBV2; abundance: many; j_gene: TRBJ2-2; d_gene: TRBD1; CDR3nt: TGTGCCAGCAGAAAACAGGGGGCCGCCGGGGAGCTGTTTTTT; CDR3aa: CASRKQGAAGELFF
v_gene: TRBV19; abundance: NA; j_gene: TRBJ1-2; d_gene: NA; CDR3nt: TGTGCCAGTAGTATGTCCACAGGCTTCTATGGCTACACCTTC; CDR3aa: CASSMSTGFYGYTF
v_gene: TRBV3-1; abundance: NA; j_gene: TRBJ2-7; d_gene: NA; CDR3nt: TGTGCCAGCAGCCAAGATCCAGGCCTCTCCTACGAGCAGTACTTC; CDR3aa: CASSQDPGLSYEQYF
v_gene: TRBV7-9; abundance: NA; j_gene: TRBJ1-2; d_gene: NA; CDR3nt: TGTGCCAGCAGCTTGACGAGTTTAGCTAACTATGGCTACACCTTC; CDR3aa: CASSLTSLANYGYTF
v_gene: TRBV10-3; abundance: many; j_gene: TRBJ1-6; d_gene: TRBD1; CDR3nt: TGTGCCATCAGCCAAGACAGGGACTATAATTCACCCCTCCACTTT; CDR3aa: CAISQDRDYNSPLHF
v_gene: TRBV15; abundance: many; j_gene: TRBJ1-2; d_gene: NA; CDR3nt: TGTGCCACCAGCAGAGATCGGGGGTATGGCTACACCTTC; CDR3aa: CATSRDRGYGYTF
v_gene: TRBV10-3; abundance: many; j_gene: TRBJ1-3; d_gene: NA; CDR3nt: TGTGCCATCAGTGAGTCGGGGGGCTCTGGAAACACCATATATTTT; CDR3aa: CAISESGGSGNTIYF
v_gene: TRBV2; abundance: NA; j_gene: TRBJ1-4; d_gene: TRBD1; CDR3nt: TGTGCCAGCAGTGTGGGGGACAGGAATGAAAAACTGTTTTTT; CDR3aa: CASSVGDRNEKLFF
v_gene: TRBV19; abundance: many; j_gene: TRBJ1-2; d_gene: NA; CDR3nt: TGTGCCAGTAGTTTCGTTGGAGGTTACACCTTC; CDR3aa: CASSFVGGYTF
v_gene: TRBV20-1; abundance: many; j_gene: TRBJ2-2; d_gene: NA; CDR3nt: TGCAGTGCTCTAGGACAGCGCACCGGGGAGCTGTTTTTT; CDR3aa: CSALGQRTGELFF
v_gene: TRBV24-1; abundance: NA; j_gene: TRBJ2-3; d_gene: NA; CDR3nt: TGTGCCACCAGAGCCGGCGAGGATACGCAGTATTTT; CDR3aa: CATRAGEDTQYF
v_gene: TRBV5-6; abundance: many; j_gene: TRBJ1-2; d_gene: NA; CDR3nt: TGTGCCAGCAGCATTGCCCAGGGAGCCTATGGCTACACCTTC; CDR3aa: CASSIAQGAYGYTF
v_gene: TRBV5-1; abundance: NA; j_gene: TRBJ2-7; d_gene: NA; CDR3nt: TGCGCCAGCAGCGAGACCGGCAGCTCCTACAATGAGCAGTACTTC; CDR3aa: CASSETGSSYNEQYF
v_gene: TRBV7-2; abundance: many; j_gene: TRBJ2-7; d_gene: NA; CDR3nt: TGTGCCAGCAGCTTAATCTCGCAGGGCTCCTACGAGCAGTACTTC; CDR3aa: CASSLISQGSYEQYF
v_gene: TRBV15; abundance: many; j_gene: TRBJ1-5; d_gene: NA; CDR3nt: TGTGCCACCAGCAGAGATTTTGGGCGTATCGAGTGGGGCAATCAGCCCCAGCATTTT; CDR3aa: CATSRDFGRIEWGNQPQHF
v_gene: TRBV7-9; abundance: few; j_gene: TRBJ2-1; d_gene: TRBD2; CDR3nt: TGTGCCAGCAGCCTTCTAGCGGGGGGTCACAATGAGCAGTTCTTC; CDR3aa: CASSLLAGGHNEQFF
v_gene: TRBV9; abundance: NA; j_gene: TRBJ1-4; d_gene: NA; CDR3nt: TGTGCCAGCAGCGAGGGGGGCCAACCCGCACGTGAAAAACTGTTTTTT; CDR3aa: CASSEGGQPAREKLFF
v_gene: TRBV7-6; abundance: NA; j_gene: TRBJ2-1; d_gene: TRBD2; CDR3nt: TGTGCCAGCAGCTTCGGCGGGAGGGATGAGCAGTTCTTC; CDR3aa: CASSFGGRDEQFF
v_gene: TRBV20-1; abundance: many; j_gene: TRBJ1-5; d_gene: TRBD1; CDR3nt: TGCAGTGCTAGAGGAGTTCTGGGACAGGGGATTGCTCAGCCCCAGCATTTT; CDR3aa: CSARGVLGQGIAQPQHF
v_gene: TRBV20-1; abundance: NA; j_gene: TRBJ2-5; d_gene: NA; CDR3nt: TGCAGTGCCGTCCTATTGGGAGAGCAGTACTTC; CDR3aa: CSAVLLGEQYF
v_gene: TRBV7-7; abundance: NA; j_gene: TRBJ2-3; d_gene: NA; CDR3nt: TGTGCTAGCAGCTTAGGCACGGGACTCTTCGATACGCAGTATTTT; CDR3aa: CASSLGTGLFDTQYF
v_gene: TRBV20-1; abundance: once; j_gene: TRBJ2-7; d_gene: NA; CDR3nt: TGCAGTGCCAAGGGCGGGCAGTCGCGCGAGCAGTACTTC; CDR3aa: CSAKGGQSREQYF
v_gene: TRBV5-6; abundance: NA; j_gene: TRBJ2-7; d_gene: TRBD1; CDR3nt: TGTGCCAGCAGCTTTCGGGGACAGGGGGCTTTTGAGCAGTACTTC; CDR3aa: CASSFRGQGAFEQYF
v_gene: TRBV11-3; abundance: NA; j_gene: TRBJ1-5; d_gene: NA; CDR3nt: TGTGCCACTTTTTCAGGGGCTGGGCAGCCCCAGCATTTT; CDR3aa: CATFSGAGQPQHF
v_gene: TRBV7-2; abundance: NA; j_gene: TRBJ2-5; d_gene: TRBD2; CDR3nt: TGCGCCAGCAGCCTTACCGGGACTAGCGGCATGGAGACCCAGTACTTC; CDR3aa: CASSLTGTSGMETQYF
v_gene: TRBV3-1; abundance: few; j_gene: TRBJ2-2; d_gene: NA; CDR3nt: TGTGCCAGCAGCCAAGTGTCCGGGGAGCTGTTTTTT; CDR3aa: CASSQVSGELFF
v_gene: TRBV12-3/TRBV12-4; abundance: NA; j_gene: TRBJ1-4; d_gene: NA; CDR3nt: TGTGCCTGGAGTGTGGGAGCTGCAACTAATGAAAAACTGTTTTTT; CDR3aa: CAWSVGAATNEKLFF
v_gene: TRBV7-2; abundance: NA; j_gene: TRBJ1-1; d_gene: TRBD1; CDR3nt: TGTGCCAGCAGCTTAGGGACAGGGGGCGATTTT; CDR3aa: CASSLGTGGDF
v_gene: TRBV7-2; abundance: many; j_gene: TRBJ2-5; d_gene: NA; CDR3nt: TGTGCCAGCAGCTTAAGGGCCCAAGAGACCCAGTACTTC; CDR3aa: CASSLRAQETQYF
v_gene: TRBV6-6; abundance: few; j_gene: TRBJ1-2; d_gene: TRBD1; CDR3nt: TGTGCCAGCAGTTCCTCAATCCCGGGACAGGGAGGTGGCTATGGCTACACCTTC; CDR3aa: CASSSSIPGQGGGYGYTF
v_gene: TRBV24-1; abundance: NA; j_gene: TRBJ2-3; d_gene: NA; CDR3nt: TGTGCCACCAGTGACAGAAAGGGGACCCGAGATACGCAGTATTTT; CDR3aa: CATSDRKGTRDTQYF
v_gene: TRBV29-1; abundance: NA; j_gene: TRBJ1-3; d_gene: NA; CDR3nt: TGCAGCCAAGAGGGGACGCGAGGAAACACCATATATTTT; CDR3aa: CSQEGTRGNTIYF
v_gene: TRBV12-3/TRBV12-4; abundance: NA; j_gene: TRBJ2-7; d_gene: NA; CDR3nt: TGTGCCAGCAGTTTCGCCAGGGATTACGAGCAGTACTTC; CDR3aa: CASSFARDYEQYF
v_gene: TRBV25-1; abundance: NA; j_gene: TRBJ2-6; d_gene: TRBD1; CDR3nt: TGTGCCAGCAGTGGACGGCGGACAGGGGTCCTCGAAAAATACGGGGCCAACGTCCTGACTTTC; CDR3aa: CASSGRRTGVLEKYGANVLTF
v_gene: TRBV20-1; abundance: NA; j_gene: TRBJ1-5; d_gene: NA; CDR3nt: TGCAGTGCGAGCCGGGACATAAATCAGCCCCAGCATTTT; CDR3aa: CSASRDINQPQHF
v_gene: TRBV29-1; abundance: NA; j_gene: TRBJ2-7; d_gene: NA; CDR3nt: TGCAGCGTTAAGGGGGGGGCAGCCTACGAGCAGTACTTC; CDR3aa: CSVKGGAAYEQYF
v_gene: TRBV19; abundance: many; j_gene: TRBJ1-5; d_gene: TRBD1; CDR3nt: TGTGCCAGTACAGGGGGCCGGAGCAATCAGCCCCAGCATTTT; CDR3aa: CASTGGRSNQPQHF
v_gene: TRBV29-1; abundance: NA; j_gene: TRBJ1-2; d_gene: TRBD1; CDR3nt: TGCAGCGCTATGGGACAGGGGGCATACACCTTC; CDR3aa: CSAMGQGAYTF
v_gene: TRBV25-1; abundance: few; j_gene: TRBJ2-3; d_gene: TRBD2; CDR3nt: TGTGCCAGCAGTTCCACGGGAGCTTCTAGCGGGGGAACAGATACGCAGTATTTT; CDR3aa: CASSSTGASSGGTDTQYF
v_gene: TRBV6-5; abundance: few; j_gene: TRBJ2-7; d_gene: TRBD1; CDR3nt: TGTGCCAGCAGACCCGGGGCAGGGGGTATTTACGAGCAGTACTTC; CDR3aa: CASRPGAGGIYEQYF
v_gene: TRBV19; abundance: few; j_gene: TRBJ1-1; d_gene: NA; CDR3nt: TGTGCCAGTAGCATGGGACGGTACACTGAAGCTTTCTTT; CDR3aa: CASSMGRYTEAFF
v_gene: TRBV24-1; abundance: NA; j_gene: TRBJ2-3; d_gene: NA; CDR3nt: TGTGCCACCACGGGGCAGGGAGCAGATACGCAGTATTTT; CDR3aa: CATTGQGADTQYF
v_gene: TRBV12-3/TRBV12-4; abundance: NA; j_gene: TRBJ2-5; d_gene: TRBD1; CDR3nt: TGTGCCAGCATGGATCAGGACAGGGGGAATCAGCCCCAGTACTTC; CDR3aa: CASMDQDRGNQPQYF
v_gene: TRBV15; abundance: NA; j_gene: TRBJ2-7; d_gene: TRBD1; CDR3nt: TGTGCCACCAGCATGGGACAGGCTTACGAGCAGTACTTC; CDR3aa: CATSMGQAYEQYF
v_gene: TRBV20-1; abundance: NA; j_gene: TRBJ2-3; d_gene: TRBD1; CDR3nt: TGCAGTGCTAGAAAAGGGACAGGGGGCACAGATGCGCAGTATTTT; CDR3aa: CSARKGTGGTDAQYF
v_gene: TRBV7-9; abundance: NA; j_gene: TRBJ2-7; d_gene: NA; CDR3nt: TGTGCCAGCACCACAAGAGGACAGAGCTCCTACGAGCAGTACTTC; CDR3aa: CASTTRGQSSYEQYF